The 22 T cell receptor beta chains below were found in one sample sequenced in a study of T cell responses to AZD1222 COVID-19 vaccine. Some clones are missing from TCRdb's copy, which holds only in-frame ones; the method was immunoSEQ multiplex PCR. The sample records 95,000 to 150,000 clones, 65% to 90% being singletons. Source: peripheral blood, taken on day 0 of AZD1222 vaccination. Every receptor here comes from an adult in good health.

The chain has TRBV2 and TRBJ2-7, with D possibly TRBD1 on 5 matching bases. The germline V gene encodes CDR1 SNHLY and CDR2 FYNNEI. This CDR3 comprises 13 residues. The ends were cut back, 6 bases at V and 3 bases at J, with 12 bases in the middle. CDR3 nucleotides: TGTGCCAGCAGGGATAGGGGAAGCTACGAGCAGTACTTC. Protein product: CASRDRGSYEQYF.

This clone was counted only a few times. DNA of the CDR3: TGTGCCAGCAGCTTAGATAGGAAAGCTTTCTTT. Its protein product is CASSLDRKAFF. V and J are TRBV7-2 and TRBJ1-1; D is undetermined. CDR1 SGHTA and CDR2 FQGNSA come from the germline V gene. Trimming shortened V by 1 base and J by 9 bases, and 6 bases separated the two germline ends. The CDR3 sequence is 11 residues long.

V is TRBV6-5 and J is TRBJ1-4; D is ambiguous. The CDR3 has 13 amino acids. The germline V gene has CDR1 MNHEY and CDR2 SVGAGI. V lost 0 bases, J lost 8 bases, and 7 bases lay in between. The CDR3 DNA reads TGTGCCAGCAGTTACTCTGAGGGAGAAAAACTGTTTTTT. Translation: CASSYSEGEKLFF.

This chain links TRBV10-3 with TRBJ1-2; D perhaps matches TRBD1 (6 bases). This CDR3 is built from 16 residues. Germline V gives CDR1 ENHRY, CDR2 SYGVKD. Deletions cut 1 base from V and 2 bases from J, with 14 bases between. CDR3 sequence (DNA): TGTGCCATCAGTGAGTTTCCGGGGGCGGCCAACTATGGCTACACCTTC. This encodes CAISEFPGAANYGYTF.

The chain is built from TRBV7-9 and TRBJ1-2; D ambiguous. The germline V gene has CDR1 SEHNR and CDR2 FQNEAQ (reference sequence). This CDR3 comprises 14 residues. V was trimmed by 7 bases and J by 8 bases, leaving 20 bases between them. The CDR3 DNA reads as TGTGCCAGCACCCAGTGGGAGGGTAATCGGGGCTACACCTTC. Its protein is CASTQWEGNRGYTF.

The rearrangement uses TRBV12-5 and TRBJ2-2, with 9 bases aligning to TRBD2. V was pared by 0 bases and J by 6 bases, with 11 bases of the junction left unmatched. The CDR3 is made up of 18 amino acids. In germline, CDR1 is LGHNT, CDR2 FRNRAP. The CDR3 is CASGLVLAGGPGPGELFF. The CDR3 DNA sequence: TGTGCTAGTGGTTTGGTACTCGCGGGGGGGCCAGGACCCGGGGAGCTGTTTTTT.

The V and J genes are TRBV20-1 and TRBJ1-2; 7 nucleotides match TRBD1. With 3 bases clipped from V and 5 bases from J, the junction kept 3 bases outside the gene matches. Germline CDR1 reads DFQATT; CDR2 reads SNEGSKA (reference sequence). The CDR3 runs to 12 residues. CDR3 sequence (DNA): TGCAGTGCTAGTGCAGGGGGTTATGGCTACACCTTC. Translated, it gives CSASAGGYGYTF.

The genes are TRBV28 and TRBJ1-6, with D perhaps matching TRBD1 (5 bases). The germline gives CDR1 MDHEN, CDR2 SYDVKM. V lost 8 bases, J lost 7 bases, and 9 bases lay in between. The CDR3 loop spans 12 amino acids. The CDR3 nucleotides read TGTGCCAGCGGGGCCCGGAATTCACCCCTCCACTTT. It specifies CASGARNSPLHF.

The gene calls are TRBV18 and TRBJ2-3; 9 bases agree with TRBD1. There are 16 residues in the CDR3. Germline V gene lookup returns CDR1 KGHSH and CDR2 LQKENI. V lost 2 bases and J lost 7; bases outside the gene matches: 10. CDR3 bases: TGTGCCAGCTCACCAGATCCGGGACAGGGTTTAAATACGCAGTATTTT. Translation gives CASSPDPGQGLNTQYF. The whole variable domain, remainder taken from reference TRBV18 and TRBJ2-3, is NAGVMQNPRHLVRRRGQEARLRCSPMKGHSHVYWYRQLPEEGLKFMVYLQKENIIDESGMPKERFSAEFPKEGPSILRIQQVVRGDSAAYFCASSPDPGQGLNTQYFGPGTRLTVL.

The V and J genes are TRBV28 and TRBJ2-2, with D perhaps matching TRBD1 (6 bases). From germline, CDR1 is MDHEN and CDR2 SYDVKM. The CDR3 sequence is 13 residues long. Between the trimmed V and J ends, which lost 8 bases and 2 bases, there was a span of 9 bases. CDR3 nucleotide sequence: TGTGCCAGCCCGGACAGTAACACCGGGGAGCTGTTTTTT. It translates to CASPDSNTGELFF.

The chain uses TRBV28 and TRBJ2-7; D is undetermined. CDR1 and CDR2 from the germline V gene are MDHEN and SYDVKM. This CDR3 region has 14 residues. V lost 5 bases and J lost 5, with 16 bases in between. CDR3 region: CASSDLSVFHEQYF. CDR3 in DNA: TGTGCCAGCAGTGATTTGTCAGTTTTCCACGAGCAGTACTTC.

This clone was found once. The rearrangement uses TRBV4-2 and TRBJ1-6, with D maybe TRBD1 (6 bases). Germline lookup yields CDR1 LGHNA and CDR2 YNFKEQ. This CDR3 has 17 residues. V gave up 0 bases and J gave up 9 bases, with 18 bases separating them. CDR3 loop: CASSQEGGARLVSPLHF. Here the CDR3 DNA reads TGTGCCAGCAGCCAAGAAGGGGGGGCGCGTTTGGTTTCACCCCTCCACTTT.

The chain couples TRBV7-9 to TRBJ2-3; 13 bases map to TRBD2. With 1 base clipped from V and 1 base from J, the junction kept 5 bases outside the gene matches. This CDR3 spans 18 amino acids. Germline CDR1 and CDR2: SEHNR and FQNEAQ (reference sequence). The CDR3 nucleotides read TGTGCCAGCAGCTTAGTAGGACTAGCGGGGGCCGGCACAGATACGCAGTATTTT. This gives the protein CASSLVGLAGAGTDTQYF.

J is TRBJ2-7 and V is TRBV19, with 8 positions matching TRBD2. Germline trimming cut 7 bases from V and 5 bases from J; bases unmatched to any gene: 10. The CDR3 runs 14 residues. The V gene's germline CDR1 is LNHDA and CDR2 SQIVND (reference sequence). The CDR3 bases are TGTGCCAGTACGGACCTTGCGGGAGGCCACGAGCAGTACTTC. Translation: CASTDLAGGHEQYF. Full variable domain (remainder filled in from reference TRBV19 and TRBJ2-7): DGGITQSPKYLFRKEGQNVTLSCEQNLNHDAMYWYRQDPGQGLRLIYYSQIVNDFQKGDIAEGYSVSREKKESFPLTVTSAQKNPTAFYLCASTDLAGGHEQYFGPGTRLTVT.

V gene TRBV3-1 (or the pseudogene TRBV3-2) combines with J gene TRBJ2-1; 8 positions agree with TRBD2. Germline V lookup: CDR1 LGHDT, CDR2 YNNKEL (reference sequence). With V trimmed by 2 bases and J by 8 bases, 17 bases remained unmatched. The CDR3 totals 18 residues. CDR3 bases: TGTGCCAGCAGCCAAAAGGGGAGCGGGGGCGGATACGTCGATGAGCAGTTCTTC. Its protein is CASSQKGSGGGYVDEQFF.

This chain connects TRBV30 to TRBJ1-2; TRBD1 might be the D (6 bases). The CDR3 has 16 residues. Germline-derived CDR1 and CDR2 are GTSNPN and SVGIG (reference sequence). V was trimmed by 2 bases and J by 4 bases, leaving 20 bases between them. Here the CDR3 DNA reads TGTGCCTGGAGTAAGACTTCAGGGGCGCATCCCTATGGCTACACCTTC. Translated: CAWSKTSGAHPYGYTF.

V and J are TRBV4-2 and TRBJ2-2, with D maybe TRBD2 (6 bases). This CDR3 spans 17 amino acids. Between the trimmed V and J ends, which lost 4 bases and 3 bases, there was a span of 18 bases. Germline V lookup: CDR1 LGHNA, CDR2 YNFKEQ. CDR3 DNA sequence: TGTGCCAGCAGCCCAGGTTTGGGGCGGGAAGACACCGGGGAGCTGTTTTTT. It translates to CASSPGLGREDTGELFF.

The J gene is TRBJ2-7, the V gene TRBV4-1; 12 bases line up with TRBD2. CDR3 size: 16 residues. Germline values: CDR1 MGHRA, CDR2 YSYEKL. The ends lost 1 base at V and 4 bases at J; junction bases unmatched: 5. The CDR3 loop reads CASSQALAGGWYEQYF. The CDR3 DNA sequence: TGCGCCAGCAGCCAAGCGCTAGCGGGAGGGTGGTACGAGCAGTACTTC.

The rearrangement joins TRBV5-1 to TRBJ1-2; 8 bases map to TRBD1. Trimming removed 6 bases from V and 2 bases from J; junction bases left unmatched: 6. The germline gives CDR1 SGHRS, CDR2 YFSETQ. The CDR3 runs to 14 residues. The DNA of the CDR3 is TGCGCCAGCACCCACGGGGACAGGAACTATGGCTACACCTTC. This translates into CASTHGDRNYGYTF. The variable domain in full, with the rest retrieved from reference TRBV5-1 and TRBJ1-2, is KAGVTQTPRYLIKTRGQQVTLSCSPISGHRSVSWYQQTPGQGLQFLFEYFSETQRNKGNFPGRFSGRQFSNSRSEMNVSTLELGDSALYLCASTHGDRNYGYTFGSGTRLTVV.

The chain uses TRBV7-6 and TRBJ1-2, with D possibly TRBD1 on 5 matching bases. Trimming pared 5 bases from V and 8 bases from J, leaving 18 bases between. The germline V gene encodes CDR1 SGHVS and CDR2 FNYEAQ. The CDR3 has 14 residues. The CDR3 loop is CASSPLAGSWGYTF. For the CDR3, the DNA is TGTGCCAGCAGCCCGCTCGCAGGGTCATGGGGCTACACCTTC.

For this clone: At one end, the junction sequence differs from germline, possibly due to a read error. CDR3 DNA sequence: TGCAGTGCGAGAGGGACTAGCAGGGAGTACTTC. Translating it yields CSARGTSREYF. The chain carries TRBV20-1 and TRBJ2-7; the match to TRBD2 covers 9 bases. The CDR3 covers 11 residues. Germline V CDR1 and CDR2: DFQATT, SNEGSKA (reference sequence).

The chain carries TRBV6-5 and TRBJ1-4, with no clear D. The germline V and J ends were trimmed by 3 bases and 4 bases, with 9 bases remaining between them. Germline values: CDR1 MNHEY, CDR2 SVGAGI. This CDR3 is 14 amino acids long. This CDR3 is CASSYGIHNEKLFF. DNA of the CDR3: TGTGCCAGCAGTTATGGTATCCATAATGAAAAACTGTTTTTT.